The 19 T cell receptor beta chains reported below all come from one sample, sequenced in a study of cytomegalovirus exposure and HLA in healthy donors. The PCR employed 60 Vbeta primers together with 13 Jbeta primers. TCRdb's table, derived via immunoSEQ multiplex PCR, lists solely in-frame clones and lacks some. There are under 200,000 clones in the sample; around two thirds occur only once, and 1.3% to 1.5% lies in the top ten. What was sequenced was PBMCs. The origin of the receptors is a man aged 50 to 60 in good health and CMV-seronegative.

The rearrangement uses TRBV27 and TRBJ1-2; no clear D. Looked up from germline, CDR1 is MNHEY and CDR2 is SMNVEV (reference sequence). Deletions cut 10 bases from V and 5 bases from J, with 20 bases between. The CDR3 has 14 residues. The CDR3 loop is CATRPHGTGYGYTF. CDR3 nucleotide sequence: TGTGCCACCCGTCCCCATGGCACGGGGTATGGCTACACCTTC.

This clone is a singleton in its sample. The rearrangement uses TRBV19 and TRBJ2-3; D is perhaps TRBD1 (6 bases). Between the trimmed V and J ends, which lost 5 bases and 0 bases, there was a span of 12 bases. The CDR3 spans 15 residues. Germline V gives CDR1 LNHDA, CDR2 SQIVND (reference sequence). The CDR3 region has the DNA TGTGCCAGTAGTCAGGGGCAACCTAGCACAGATACGCAGTATTTT. This codes for CASSQGQPSTDTQYF.

The rearrangement links TRBV18 to TRBJ2-2, with 7 bases matching TRBD1. V dropped 3 bases and J dropped 6; count of bases not matched to a gene: 7. CDR3 length: 15 residues. The germline gives CDR1 KGHSH, CDR2 LQKENI. The CDR3 loop is CASSPRQGVPGELFF. The CDR3 nucleotides read TGTGCCAGCTCACCTCGGCAGGGGGTCCCCGGGGAGCTGTTTTTT.

The chain carries TRBV5-8 and TRBJ1-2; D is perhaps TRBD1 (5 bases). V was shortened by 3 bases and J by 8 bases, with 11 bases between the two germline ends. Germline CDR1 SGHTS, CDR2 YDEGEE. CDR3 size: 12 residues. CDR3 DNA sequence: TGTGCCAGCAGCTCAGGGATCGGGGGCTACACCTTC. Translation: CASSSGIGGYTF.

This clone turned up a few times. This may arise from a read error, as a much more abundant clone is one base away. The chain has TRBV4-1 and TRBJ2-6, with a possible D match to TRBD1 (5 bases). Germline lookup yields CDR1 MGHRA and CDR2 YSYEKL. Trimming pared 0 bases from V and 0 bases from J, leaving 6 bases between. This CDR3 contains 16 residues. The CDR3 sequence is CASSQDQGSGANVLTF. Written as DNA, the CDR3 is TGCGCCAGCAGCCAAGATCAGGGCTCTGGGGCCAACGTCCTGACTTTC.

This clone was picked up a small number of times. The V call is TRBV7-2, the J call TRBJ2-3; 12 positions match TRBD2. CDR1 and CDR2 (germline): SGHTA, FQGNSA. Unmatched junction bases numbered 17, after V lost 5 bases and J lost 5 bases. The CDR3 extends over 19 amino acids. CDR3 nucleotide sequence: TGTGCCAGCAGCACCCGCGCTAGCGGGGGGGCCGCGGTCAAAGATACGCAGTATTTT. The encoded protein is CASSTRASGGAAVKDTQYF.

This chain uses TRBV5-1 with TRBJ2-4, with TRBD1 as a possible D gene (6 bases). The CDR3 spans 16 residues. Trimming removed 0 bases at V and 0 bases at J, with 10 bases between. Germline CDR1 SGHRS, CDR2 YFSETQ. In DNA, the CDR3 is TGCGCCAGCAGCTTGGCCGAGGGGGTAGCCAAAAACATTCAGTACTTC. Translated: CASSLAEGVAKNIQYF.

The chain employs TRBV7-2 and TRBJ1-5, with 7 bases that match TRBD1. Germline V gene sequence: CDR1 SGHTA, CDR2 FQGNSA. The CDR3 is 16 residues long. The junction had 13 bases not matched to a gene; V was cut back by 5 bases and J by 6 bases. CDR3 region: CASSPQTEGAVQPQHF. Written as DNA, the CDR3 is TGTGCCAGCAGCCCCCAAACGGAGGGGGCCGTTCAGCCCCAGCATTTT.

Comment on this clone: One end of the junction does not line up with germline, which may come from a read error. Other nucleotide sequences in the sample specify the same CDR3. The chain is built from TRBV18 and TRBJ1-1; a weak D match, TRBD1 (5 bases). This CDR3 comprises 14 residues. Germline CDR1 and CDR2: KGHSH and LQKENI. CDR3 sequence reads: CASSQPGGTTEAFF. CDR3 nucleotides: TGTGCCAGTTCACAACCTGGGGGGACCACTGAAGCTTTCTTT.

The chain has TRBV10-2 and TRBJ2-5, with no clear D. This CDR3 spans 11 amino acids. Between the trimmed V and J ends, which lost 4 bases and 3 bases, there was a span of 3 bases. Germline V CDR1 and CDR2: WSHSY, SAAADI. The CDR3 coding sequence is TGCGCCAGCAGTGCAAAAGAGACCCAGTACTTC. Translation: CASSAKETQYF.

The chain combines TRBV7-9 with TRBJ2-7; a weak D match, TRBD1 (6 bases). Trimming took 2 bases from V and 5 from J, leaving 10 bases between them. The CDR3 is made up of 13 amino acids. Germline V gene lookup returns CDR1 SEHNR and CDR2 FQNEAQ (reference sequence). The CDR3 loop is CASSLSGVNEQYF. The CDR3 bases are TGTGCCAGCAGCTTATCAGGGGTCAACGAGCAGTACTTC.

There are a few counts of this clone. The chain recombines TRBV7-9 with TRBJ1-1; no firm D call. With 3 bases removed from V and 7 bases from J, the gap between germline ends came to 6 bases. The CDR3 is 11 amino acids. CDR1 is SEHNR, CDR2 FQNEAQ, per germline (reference sequence). CDR3 sequence reads: CASSLRDEAFF. The CDR3 nucleotides read TGTGCCAGCAGCTTGCGAGATGAAGCTTTCTTT.

The chain couples TRBV4-2 to TRBJ2-1, with 9 bases aligning to TRBD1. CDR1 LGHNA and CDR2 YNFKEQ come from the germline V gene. Trimming cost V 1 base and J 0 bases; bases outside gene matches: 7. This CDR3 is 18 amino acids long. The CDR3 region is CASSQVPTGGSSYNEQFF. The CDR3 DNA follows: TGTGCCAGCAGCCAAGTACCGACAGGGGGTAGCTCCTACAATGAGCAGTTCTTC.

This chain joins TRBV28 and TRBJ1-6; D perhaps matches TRBD1 (6 bases). The CDR3 covers 15 residues. Between the trimmed V and J ends, which lost 2 bases and 3 bases, there was a span of 8 bases. Per the germline V gene, CDR1 is MDHEN and CDR2 is SYDVKM. The CDR3 spells CASSLQTGYNSPLHF. Here the CDR3 DNA reads TGTGCCAGCAGTTTACAGACAGGCTATAATTCACCCCTCCACTTT. Full variable domain (remainder filled in from reference TRBV28 and TRBJ1-6): DVKVTQSSRYLVKRTGEKVFLECVQDMDHENMFWYRQDPGLGLRLIYFSYDVKMKEKGDIPEGYSVSREKKERFSLILESASTNQTSMYLCASSLQTGYNSPLHFGNGTRLTVT.

This chain joins TRBV7-8 and TRBJ1-5; 7 nucleotides line up with TRBD1. Germline V CDR1 and CDR2: SGHVS, FQNEAQ. The V segment lost 5 bases and the J segment 3 bases; nucleotides outside the gene matches: 10. CDR3 length equals 16 residues. The CDR3 DNA follows: TGTGCCAGCAGCCAGGGACAGATTTTTTCCAATCAGCCCCAGCATTTT. Its translation is CASSQGQIFSNQPQHF.

J is TRBJ2-1 and V is TRBV10-3; TRBD2 matches at 10 bases. Germline assignment: CDR1 ENHRY and CDR2 SYGVKD. The CDR3 contains 16 residues. Trimming took 6 bases from V and 1 from J; bases not matched to a gene: 6. CDR3 loop: CAIRPAGGPSYNEQFF. The CDR3, as DNA: TGTGCCATCAGGCCAGCGGGGGGGCCGTCCTACAATGAGCAGTTCTTC.

The V gene is TRBV13, the J gene TRBJ1-1; D gene ambiguous. Germline V lookup: CDR1 PRHDT, CDR2 FYEKMQ (reference sequence). V was trimmed by 4 bases and J by 5 bases, leaving 11 bases between them. There are 13 residues in the CDR3. This CDR3 reads CASSSVPSTEAFF. The CDR3 DNA reads as TGTGCCAGCAGCTCAGTCCCCAGTACTGAAGCTTTCTTT.

The chain carries TRBV18 and TRBJ1-1; D possibly corresponds to TRBD1 (6 bases). Germline V gene sequence: CDR1 KGHSH, CDR2 LQKENI. V was pared by 3 bases and J by 1 base, with 12 bases between. The CDR3 is 15 amino acids. The CDR3 spells CASSPRGGANTEAFF. CDR3 bases: TGTGCCAGCTCACCGAGGGGGGGGGCGAACACTGAAGCTTTCTTT.

In its sample, this clone was seen a few times. The chain combines TRBV7-2 with TRBJ2-2, with TRBD2 matching over 11 bases. The trim removed 1 base at V and 1 base at J, leaving 2 bases unmatched. Germline CDR1 SGHTA, CDR2 FQGNSA. The CDR3 contains 17 residues. This CDR3 is CASSLGLAGGNTGELFF. CDR3 DNA sequence: TGTGCCAGCAGCTTAGGTCTAGCGGGGGGGAACACCGGGGAGCTGTTTTTT.